This T cell receptor (beta chain) came from a study of shared clonotypes between healthy human individuals. Study background: Donor composition was a couple of women and three men, aged 18 to 49. Findings of the study overall: Rarefaction analysis demonstrated incomplete sorted-subset sequencing notwithstanding large depth.

TCRdb keeps only in-frame clones here, not all; method: immunoSEQ multiplex PCR. Of about 660,000 clones listed, less than 85% are singletons. The germline CDR1 and CDR2 sequences are MNHEY and SVGAGI. The germline V and J ends were trimmed by 6 bases and 2 bases, with 11 bases remaining between them. This CDR3 has 14 amino acids. On this clone: As yet, its antigen is unknown.

The rearrangement uses TRBV6-5 and TRBJ1-5; D gene uncertain. The sample comprised memory CD4+ T cells sorted from blood. The subset: CD45RA-negative fraction. The receptor's source is a woman aged 25 to 45 in good health. The chain's CDR3 is CASRGGWGNQPQHF. Here the CDR3 DNA reads TGTGCCAGCAGGGGAGGGTGGGGCAATCAGCCCCAGCATTTT.